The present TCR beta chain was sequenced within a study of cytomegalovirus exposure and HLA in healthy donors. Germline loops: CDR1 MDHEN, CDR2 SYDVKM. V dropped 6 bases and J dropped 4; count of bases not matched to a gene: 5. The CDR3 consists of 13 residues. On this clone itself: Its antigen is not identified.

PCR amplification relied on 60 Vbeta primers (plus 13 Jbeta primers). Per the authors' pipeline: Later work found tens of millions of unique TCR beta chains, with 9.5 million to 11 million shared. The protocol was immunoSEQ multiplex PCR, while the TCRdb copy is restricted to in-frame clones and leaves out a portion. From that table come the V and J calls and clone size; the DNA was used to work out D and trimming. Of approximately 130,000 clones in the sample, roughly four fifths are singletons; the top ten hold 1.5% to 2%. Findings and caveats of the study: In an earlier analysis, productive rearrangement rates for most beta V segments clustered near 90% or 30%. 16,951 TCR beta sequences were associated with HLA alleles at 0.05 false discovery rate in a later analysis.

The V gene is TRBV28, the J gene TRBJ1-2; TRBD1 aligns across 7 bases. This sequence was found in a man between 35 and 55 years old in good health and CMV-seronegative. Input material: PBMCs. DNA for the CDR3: TGTGCCAGCAGCCCGACAGGGTTCTATGGCTACACCTTC. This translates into CASSPTGFYGYTF.